A selection of T cell receptor beta chains follows, all from one sample in a study of blood T cells in healthy people across ages. MiXCR, applied by TCRdb to the 5' RACE reads, yields one record per CDR3 protein. The data show some 800,000 distinct CDR3 sequences, under 45% seen once. The sequenced material came from blood. These TCRs come from a man aged 60 to 75 in good health. Both conserved end residues are trimmed from each CDR3. The listing skips clone size in some rows; elsewhere it reads once, few, many or a size class.

9	TRBJ1-4	TRBV6-2/TRBV6-3	-	ASSYTAKLF
11	TRBJ2-3	TRBV20-1	-	SSSGTGTDTQY
11	TRBJ2-3	TRBV7-2	-	ASSRTGIDTQY
14	TRBJ2-3	TRBV20-1	few	SARGVEGGFTDTQY
14	TRBJ2-1	TRBV14	-	ASSQVFGGPYNEQF
13	-	TRBV4-1	-	ASSHEAQGSYEQY
13	TRBJ2-7	TRBV4-1	-	ASSQFRGFAYEQY
12	TRBJ2-3	TRBV7-9	-	ASSFTEETDTQY
13	TRBJ1-2	TRBV18	few	ASSQAGGRSNGYT
15	TRBJ2-5	TRBV20-1	-	SARDFSRGAGGETQY
11	TRBJ2-7	TRBV27	few	ASSYQQGYEQY
16	TRBJ2-7	TRBV27	few	ASSLSRTGARKAYEQY
10	TRBJ1-3	TRBV12-3/TRBV12-4	-	ANGGGGNTIY
9	TRBJ2-5	TRBV7-2	many	ASSFRGTQY
12	TRBJ2-1	TRBV25-1	few	ASSELPEGSEQF
17	-	TRBV24-1	-	ATGKPPGKTGVLWYEQY
15	TRBJ2-4	TRBV7-9	few	ASSPRDILGAKNIQY
13	TRBJ2-5	TRBV5-1	few	ASSDRADLAATQY
10	TRBJ2-2	TRBV2	-	ASQRLLGELF
12	TRBJ2-5	TRBV9	-	ASSVTGVKDEQY
11	TRBJ1-1	TRBV6-5	-	ASSKPGAAEAF
15	TRBJ2-1	TRBV6-2/TRBV6-3	-	ASSPSLEAGWYNEQF
13	TRBJ1-1	TRBV6-5	few	ASSRDGLMNTEAF
14	TRBJ2-7	TRBV15	few	ATSRERRQGVGEQY
17	TRBJ2-7	TRBV6-2/TRBV6-3	few	ASSDYLSSRSGPTYEQY
11	TRBJ2-1	TRBV12-3/TRBV12-4	few	ASSLYGGNEQF
12	TRBJ2-5	TRBV7-9	few	ASSPGLPSETQY
13	TRBJ2-1	TRBV28	-	ASTRGLGYDNEQF
16	TRBJ2-6	TRBV7-9	-	ASSLEGSTVFGANVLT
13	TRBJ1-2	TRBV19	-	ASSESTGPNYGYT
15	TRBJ1-6	TRBV7-2	-	ASSLDRGLPRRPPLH
12	-	TRBV2	-	ASSEEGQPYEQY
16	TRBJ2-6	TRBV6-2/TRBV6-3	-	ASSRALLGYSGANVLT
13	TRBJ2-7	TRBV19	few	ASRIRGTDSYEQY
14	TRBJ1-1	TRBV18	-	ASSPADSAANTEAF
16	TRBJ2-7	TRBV28	few	ASSFYIRDLPPSYEQY
15	TRBJ2-3	TRBV28	few	ASSLWGTSVGTDTQY
16	TRBJ2-7	TRBV6-2/TRBV6-3	-	ASSYAISGALSSYEQY
13	TRBJ1-2	TRBV9	-	ASSPSAVALYGYT
12	TRBJ2-4	TRBV6-1	few	ASSGTVKSYIQY
13	TRBJ2-5	TRBV7-2	many	ASSLRREPQETQY
13	TRBJ2-3	TRBV7-9	-	ASSLSQGAADTQY
13	TRBJ2-1	TRBV20-1	few	SAPSSGGWGNEQF
15	TRBJ2-3	TRBV7-2	few	ASSLVGLAGVTDTQY
12	TRBJ2-3	TRBV20-1	-	SAPLAGGSDTQY
14	TRBJ2-3	TRBV6-5	-	ANSYSRGLGTDTQY
13	TRBJ2-5	TRBV20-1	-	SASGTSGGRETQY
12	-	TRBV7-9	-	ASSSRGDGYEQY
9	TRBJ2-7	TRBV20-1	-	SARDHREQY
12	TRBJ1-6	TRBV12-3/TRBV12-4	-	ASRGDSGSSPLH
13	TRBJ1-4	TRBV20-1	-	SAAPPGLANEKLF
9	TRBJ2-1	TRBV7-9	-	ASSLVQVRF
15	TRBJ2-3	TRBV4-1	-	ASSREGLAGAVDTQY
12	-	TRBV7-6	few	ASSQEMGSYEQY